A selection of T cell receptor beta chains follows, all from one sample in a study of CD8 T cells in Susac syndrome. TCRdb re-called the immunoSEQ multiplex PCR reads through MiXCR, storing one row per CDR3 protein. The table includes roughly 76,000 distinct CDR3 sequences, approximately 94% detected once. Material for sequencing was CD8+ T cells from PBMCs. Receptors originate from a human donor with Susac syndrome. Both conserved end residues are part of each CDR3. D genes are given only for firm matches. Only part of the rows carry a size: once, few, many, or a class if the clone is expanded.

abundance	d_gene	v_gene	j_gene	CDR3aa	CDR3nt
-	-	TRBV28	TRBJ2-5	CASSSRTVASQETQYF	TGTGCCAGCAGTTCGAGGACGGTAGCGAGTCAAGAGACCCAGTACTTC
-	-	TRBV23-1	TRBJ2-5	CASSQSLRDQETQYF	TGCGCCAGCAGTCAATCCCTCCGGGACCAAGAGACCCAGTACTTC
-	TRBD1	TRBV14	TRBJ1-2	CASSVGQLYGYTF	TGTGCCAGCAGCGTGGGACAGCTCTATGGCTACACCTTC
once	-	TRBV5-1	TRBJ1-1	CASSLLGAPNTEAFF	TGCGCCAGCAGCTTGTTAGGGGCACCGAACACTGAAGCTTTCTTT
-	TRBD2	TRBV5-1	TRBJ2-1	CASSLPTRTSGRADSYNEQFF	TGCGCCAGCAGCTTGCCCACGAGGACTAGCGGGAGGGCCGACTCCTACAATGAGCAGTTCTTC
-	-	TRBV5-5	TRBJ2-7	CASSLVPIAYEQYF	TGTGCCAGCAGCTTGGTCCCTATCGCCTACGAGCAGTACTTC
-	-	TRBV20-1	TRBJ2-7	CSARDERQVPYEQYF	TGCAGTGCTAGAGATGAGAGACAGGTCCCCTACGAGCAGTACTTC
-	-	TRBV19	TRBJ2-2	CASSINGANTGELFF	TGTGCCAGTAGTATAAACGGGGCGAACACCGGGGAGCTGTTTTTT
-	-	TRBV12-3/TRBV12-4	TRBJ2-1	CASTAGSINEQFF	TGTGCCAGCACCGCCGGGTCGATCAATGAGCAGTTCTTC
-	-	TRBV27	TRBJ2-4	CASSLADGKNIQYF	TGTGCCAGCAGTTTGGCGGACGGCAAAAACATTCAGTACTTC
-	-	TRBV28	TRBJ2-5	CASSLGGRRETQYF	TGTGCCAGCAGTTTGGGGGGCCGCCGAGAGACCCAGTACTTC
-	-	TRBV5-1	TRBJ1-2	CASSSDGRSSSGYTF	TGCGCCAGCAGCTCCGACGGGAGATCCTCTTCTGGCTACACCTTC
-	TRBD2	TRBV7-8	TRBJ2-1	CASSPRTRGGREQFF	TGTGCCAGCAGCCCCCGAACGCGGGGGGGCCGGGAGCAGTTCTTC
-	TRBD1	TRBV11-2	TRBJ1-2	CASRDTGTGGAGYGYTF	TGTGCCAGCAGAGACACCGGGACAGGGGGCGCCGGCTATGGCTACACCTTC
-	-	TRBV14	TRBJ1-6	CASSGRSSGYNSPLHF	TGTGCCAGCAGCGGGCGTTCGTCCGGTTATAATTCACCCCTCCACTTT
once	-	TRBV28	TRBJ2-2	CASSLLGIRTGELFF	TGTGCCAGCAGTTTACTAGGGATTAGGACCGGGGAGCTGTTTTTT
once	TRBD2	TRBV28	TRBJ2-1	CASSLAVLAGASSYNEQFF	TGTGCCAGCAGTTTAGCAGTCCTAGCGGGAGCAAGCTCCTACAATGAGCAGTTCTTC
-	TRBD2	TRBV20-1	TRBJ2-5	CSARDLTAASGGDETQYF	TGCAGTGCTAGAGATCTAACGGCGGCTAGCGGGGGGGATGAGACCCAGTACTTC
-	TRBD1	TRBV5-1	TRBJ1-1	CASSMTGGKTEAFF	TGCGCCAGCAGCATGACAGGGGGCAAGACTGAAGCTTTCTTT
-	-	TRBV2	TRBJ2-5	CASSEIRQEIQETQYF	TGTGCCAGCAGTGAAATTCGGCAGGAGATCCAAGAGACCCAGTACTTC
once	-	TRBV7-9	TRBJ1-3	CASSLTSAGNTIYF	TGTGCCAGCAGCCTGACGTCCGCTGGAAACACCATATATTTT
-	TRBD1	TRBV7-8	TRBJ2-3	CASSYRTGGGTDTQYF	TGTGCCAGCAGCTACAGGACAGGGGGTGGCACAGATACGCAGTATTTT
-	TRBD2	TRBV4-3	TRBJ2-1	CASSQEWDYLGNEQFF	TGCGCCAGCAGCCAAGAATGGGACTACCTGGGCAATGAGCAGTTCTTC
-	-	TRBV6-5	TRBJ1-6	CASSYGVASPLHF	TGTGCCAGCAGTTACGGGGTTGCTTCACCCCTCCACTTT
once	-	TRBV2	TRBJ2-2	CASSPDRRNTGELFF	TGTGCCAGCAGCCCCGACAGGCGGAACACCGGGGAGCTGTTTTTT
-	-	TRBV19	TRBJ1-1	CASSIDPLQGLTEAFF	TGTGCCAGTAGTATAGACCCACTTCAGGGGTTGACTGAAGCTTTCTTT
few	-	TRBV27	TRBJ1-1	CASSFSRNTEAFF	TGTGCCAGCAGTTTTTCCAGGAACACTGAAGCTTTCTTT
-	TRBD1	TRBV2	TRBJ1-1	CASDGTGYMNTEAFF	TGTGCCAGCGATGGGACAGGGTACATGAACACTGAAGCTTTCTTT
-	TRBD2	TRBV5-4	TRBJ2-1	CASSTGLAANNEQFF	TGTGCCAGCAGCACCGGACTAGCGGCCAACAATGAGCAGTTCTTC
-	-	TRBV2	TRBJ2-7	CAILTRTAPYEQYF	TGTGCCATATTGACGCGGACGGCCCCCTACGAGCAGTACTTC
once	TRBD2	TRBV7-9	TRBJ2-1	CASSLLGLAGDNEQFF	TGTGCCAGCAGCCTCCTAGGACTAGCGGGGGACAATGAGCAGTTCTTC
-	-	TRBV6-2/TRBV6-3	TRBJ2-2	CASSYSGTTGELFF	TGTGCCAGCAGTTACTCAGGGACAACCGGGGAGCTGTTTTTT
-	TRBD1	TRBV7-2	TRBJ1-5	CASSFKGTVGDQPQHF	TGTGCCAGCAGCTTCAAAGGGACAGTGGGAGACCAGCCCCAGCATTTT
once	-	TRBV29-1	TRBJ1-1	CSVRGTGGYTEAFF	TGCAGCGTTCGTGGCACGGGAGGTTACACTGAAGCTTTCTTT
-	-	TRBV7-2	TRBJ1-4	CASSLGTVTQEKLFF	TGTGCCAGCAGCTTAGGGACCGTGACACAAGAAAAACTGTTTTTT
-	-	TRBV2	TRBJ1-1	CASILQGNTEAFF	TGTGCCAGCATCCTACAGGGGAACACTGAAGCTTTCTTT
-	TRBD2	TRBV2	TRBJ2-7	CASSEASGISYEQYF	TGTGCCAGCAGTGAGGCTAGCGGGATTTCCTACGAGCAGTACTTC
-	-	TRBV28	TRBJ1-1	CASRQPSVEAFF	TGTGCCAGCCGCCAACCCTCCGTGGAAGCTTTCTTT
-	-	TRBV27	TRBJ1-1	CASSLGGKAFF	TGTGCCAGCAGTTTGGGGGGTAAAGCTTTCTTT
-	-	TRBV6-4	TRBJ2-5	CASLCPGETQYF	TGTGCCAGCTTGTGTCCTGGGGAGACCCAGTACTTC
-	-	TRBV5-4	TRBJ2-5	CASSLRGPAETQYF	TGTGCCAGCAGCTTGAGAGGTCCAGCGGAGACCCAGTACTTC
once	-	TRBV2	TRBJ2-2	CAISEGTGELFF	TGTGCCATCTCCGAGGGGACCGGGGAGCTGTTTTTT
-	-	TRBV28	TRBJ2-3	CASSFPGPLTTDTQYF	TGTGCCAGCAGTTTCCCGGGGCCATTAACCACAGATACGCAGTATTTT
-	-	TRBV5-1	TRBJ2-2	CASSLRDFLTFTGELFF	TGCGCCAGCAGCTTGAGGGACTTTTTAACCTTCACCGGGGAGCTGTTTTTT
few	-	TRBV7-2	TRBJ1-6	CASSLAVRDSPLHF	TGTGCCAGCAGCTTGGCGGTAAGAGATTCACCCCTCCACTTT
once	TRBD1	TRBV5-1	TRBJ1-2	CASSAQGFNYGYTF	TGCGCCAGCAGTGCACAGGGGTTTAACTATGGCTACACCTTC
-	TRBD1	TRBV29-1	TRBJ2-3	CSVRDRTDSDTQYF	TGCAGCGTTAGGGACAGGACAGATTCAGATACGCAGTATTTT
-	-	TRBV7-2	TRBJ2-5	CASSNSGRETQYF	TGTGCCAGCAGCAACAGCGGACGGGAGACCCAGTACTTC
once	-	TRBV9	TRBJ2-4	CASSVDGLAKNIQYF	TGTGCCAGCAGCGTGGATGGACTAGCCAAAAACATTCAGTACTTC
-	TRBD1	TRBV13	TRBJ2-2	CASSSTGGNSTGELFF	TGTGCCAGCAGCTCTACAGGGGGCAATTCTACCGGGGAGCTGTTTTTT
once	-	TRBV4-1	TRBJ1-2	CASSQVGARGYTF	TGCGCCAGCAGCCAAGTGGGGGCACGGGGCTACACCTTC
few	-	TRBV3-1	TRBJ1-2	CASSQGGVSGYTF	TGTGCCAGCAGCCAGGGGGGAGTCAGTGGCTACACCTTC
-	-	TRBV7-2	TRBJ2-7	CASSLETHASYEQYF	TGTGCCAGCAGCTTAGAGACTCACGCCTCCTACGAGCAGTACTTC
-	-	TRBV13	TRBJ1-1	CASSHRTEHQMNTEAFF	TGTGCCAGCAGCCATAGAACAGAGCACCAGATGAACACTGAAGCTTTCTTT
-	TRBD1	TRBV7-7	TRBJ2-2	CASSLKDRGTGELFF	TGTGCCAGCAGCTTAAAAGACAGGGGAACCGGGGAGCTGTTTTTT
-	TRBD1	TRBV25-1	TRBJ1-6	CASSVRGQGNSPLHF	TGTGCCAGCAGCGTACGGGGACAGGGAAATTCACCCCTCCACTTT
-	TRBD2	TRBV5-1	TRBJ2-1	CASSLTRLAGPNNEQFF	TGCGCCAGCAGCTTGACTCGTTTAGCGGGGCCGAACAATGAGCAGTTCTTC
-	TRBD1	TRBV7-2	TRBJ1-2	CASSLALIRGPGYTF	TGTGCCAGCAGCTTAGCTTTGATCAGGGGGCCTGGCTACACCTTC
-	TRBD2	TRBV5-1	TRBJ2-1	CASNLAGEPYNEQFF	TGCGCCAGCAACTTAGCGGGGGAACCTTACAATGAGCAGTTCTTC